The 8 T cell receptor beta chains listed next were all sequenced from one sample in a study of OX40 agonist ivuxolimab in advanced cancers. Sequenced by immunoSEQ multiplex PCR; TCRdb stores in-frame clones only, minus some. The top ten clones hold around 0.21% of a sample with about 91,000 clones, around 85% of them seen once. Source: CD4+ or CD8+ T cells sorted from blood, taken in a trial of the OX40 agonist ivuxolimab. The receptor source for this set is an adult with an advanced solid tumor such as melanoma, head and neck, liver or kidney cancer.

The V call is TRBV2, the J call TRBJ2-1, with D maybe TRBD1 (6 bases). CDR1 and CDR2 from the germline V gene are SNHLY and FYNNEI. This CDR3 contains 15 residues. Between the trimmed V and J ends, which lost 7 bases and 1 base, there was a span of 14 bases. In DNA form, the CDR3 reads TGTGCCAGCACCAAGGACAGCCGATCCTACAATGAGCAGTTCTTC. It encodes CASTKDSRSYNEQFF. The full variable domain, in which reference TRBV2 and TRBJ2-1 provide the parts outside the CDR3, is EPEVTQTPSHQVTQMGQEVILRCVPISNHLYFYWYRQILGQKVEFLVSFYNNEISEKSEIFDDQFSVERPDGSNFTLKIRSTKLEDSAMYFCASTKDSRSYNEQFFGPGTRLTVL.

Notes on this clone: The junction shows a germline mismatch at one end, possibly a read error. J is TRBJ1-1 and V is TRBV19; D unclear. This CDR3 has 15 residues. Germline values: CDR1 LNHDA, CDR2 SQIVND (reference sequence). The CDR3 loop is CASSITDPVKTEAFF. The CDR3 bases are TGTGCCAGTAGTATAACAGACCCCGTGAAGACTGAAGCTTTCTTT.

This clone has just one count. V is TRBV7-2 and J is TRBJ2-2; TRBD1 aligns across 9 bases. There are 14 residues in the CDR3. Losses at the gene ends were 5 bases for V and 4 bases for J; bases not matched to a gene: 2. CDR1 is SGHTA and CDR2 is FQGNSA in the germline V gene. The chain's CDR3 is CASSLTGGTGELFF. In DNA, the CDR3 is TGTGCCAGCAGCCTGACAGGGGGCACCGGGGAGCTGTTTTTT.

The CDR3 DNA follows: TGTGCCAGCAGCTCCGGGACTAGCATCTCAGATACGCAGTATTTT. Translation gives CASSSGTSISDTQYF. The chain employs TRBV11-2 and TRBJ2-3, with 9 positions matching TRBD2. CDR1 is SGHAT and CDR2 is FQNNGV in the germline V gene. V lost 4 bases and J lost 4; bases outside the gene matches: 6. CDR3 size: 15 residues.

This chain's CDR3 is CASSLTEYGYTF. In DNA form, the CDR3 reads TGTGCCAGCAGCTTAACAGAGTATGGCTACACCTTC. This sequence joins TRBV5-4 and TRBJ1-2; D gene uncertain. V dropped 2 bases and J dropped 5 bases, with 7 bases sitting between them. Germline CDR1 reads SGHNT; CDR2 reads YYREEE (reference sequence). The length of the CDR3 is 12 residues.

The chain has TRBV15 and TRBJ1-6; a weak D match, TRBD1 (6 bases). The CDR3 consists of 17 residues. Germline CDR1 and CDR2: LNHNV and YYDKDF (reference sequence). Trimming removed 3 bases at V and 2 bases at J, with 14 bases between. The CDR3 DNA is TGTGCCACCAGCAGTACAGGGACGGGGGCCTATAATTCACCCCTCCACTTT. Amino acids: CATSSTGTGAYNSPLHF.

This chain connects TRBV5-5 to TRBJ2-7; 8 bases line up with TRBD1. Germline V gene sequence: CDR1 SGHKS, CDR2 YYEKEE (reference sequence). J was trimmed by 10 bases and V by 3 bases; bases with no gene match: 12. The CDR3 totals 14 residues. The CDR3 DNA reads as TGTGCCAGCAGCTCGCACGGACAGGGAGGTGGCCAGTACGTC. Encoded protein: CASSSHGQGGGQYV.

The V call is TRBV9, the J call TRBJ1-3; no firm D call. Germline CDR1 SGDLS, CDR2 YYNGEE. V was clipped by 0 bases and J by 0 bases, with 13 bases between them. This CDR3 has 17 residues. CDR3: CASSVAIAGSSGNTIYF. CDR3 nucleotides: TGTGCCAGCAGCGTAGCTATCGCCGGGAGCTCTGGAAACACCATATATTTT.